The 6 T cell receptor beta chains presented below share a single source sample, sequenced in a study of T cells expressing NK-cell markers. TCRdb reprocessed the 5' RACE reads and stores each CDR3 protein as one record, lacking DNA. The repertoire table contains fewer than 400,000 distinct CDR3 sequences. The material sequenced was blood T cells: a sorted CD56 or NKG2C T cell subset, CD4+ or CD8+ T cells, or bulk PBMC T cells (not recorded which). The receptors derive from a woman aged 45-65 years in good health.

V is TRBV12-3 or TRBV12-4 and J is TRBJ2-1; there is no DNA to check the TCRdb D call of TRBD2. The CDR3 is 15 amino acids. The CDR3 loop is CASSFLRLVVSEQFF.

This chain connects TRBV20-1 to TRBJ1-2. Germline CDR1 and CDR2: DFQATT and SNEGSKA (reference sequence). CDR3 length equals 14 residues. CDR3 in amino acids: CSAKPETGRDGYTF.

This chain links TRBV5-1 with TRBJ2-1. This CDR3 region has 14 residues. Germline CDR1 and CDR2: SGHRS and YFSETQ. The CDR3 here is CASSLKAAANEQFF.

The chain couples TRBV5-4 to TRBJ2-1; lacking DNA, the TRBD2 call made by TCRdb goes unchecked. The CDR3 is made up of 15 amino acids. Germline CDR1 SGHNT, CDR2 YYREEE (reference sequence). The CDR3: CASSDGTSRNNEQFF.

The J gene is TRBJ2-7, the V gene TRBV25-1; TCRdb selects TRBD1, and the lack of DNA leaves this call unchecked. Germline V lookup: CDR1 MGHDK, CDR2 SYGVNS. There are 12 residues in the CDR3. Here the CDR3 reads CATGTYIYEQYF.

The CDR3 region is CATSRVIGTGVSGANVLTF. The V call is TRBV15, the J call TRBJ2-6; TCRdb picks TRBD1, but there is no DNA to check that call. The CDR3 is 19 residues long. In germline, CDR1 is LNHNV, CDR2 YYDKDF (reference sequence).